This T cell receptor (beta chain) was identified in a study of shared clonotypes between healthy human individuals. Trimming removed 1 base at V and 0 bases at J, with 7 bases between. CDR1 is GTSNPN, CDR2 SVGIG, per germline (reference sequence). This CDR3 is 14 amino acids long. This clone was detected only a few times. Replicate PCRs for sorted subsets used 200 to 250 ng DNA; this equaled tens of thousands of T cell genomes. Here immunoSEQ multiplex PCR was the method, and the copy in TCRdb shows in-frame clones only, minus some. Of 2 million to 2.5 million clones detected, just under 95% appear once; the ten largest clones hold 0.37%.

Sequencing was done on a sample of naive CD4+ T cells from PBMCs. Subset meaning: CD45RA+ positively selected. The chain has TRBV30 and TRBJ1-5; D call uncertain. The TCR sequence derives from a man younger than 30 in good health. Some clones in this sample may be carry-over from other donors' samples. Written as DNA, the CDR3 is TGTGCCTGGAGTGGACTGTATAGCAATCAGCCCCAGCATTTT. This sequence encodes CAWSGLYSNQPQHF.